The rows below give T cell receptor beta chains drawn from one sample of a study of shared T cell receptors in the human thymus. This table comes from immunoSEQ multiplex PCR, and its TCRdb copy is limited to in-frame clones, with some not included. The data show about 540,000 clones, with about 84% seen just once and roughly 0.013% held by the top ten. In addition, the sample was reused for a study of human thymus T cells.

Sequencing was performed on thymocytes. These receptors all come from a boy younger than two with a congenital heart defect. CDR3s leave out the opening cysteine and the closing phenylalanine or tryptophan. Each record gives: V gene, J gene, CDR3 protein.

v_call: TRBV11-2
j_call: TRBJ2-7
cdr3_aa: ASSLLQGITSYEQY

v_call: TRBV9
j_call: TRBJ2-1
cdr3_aa: ASSPPGLGYNEQF

v_call: TRBV4-3
j_call: TRBJ2-1
cdr3_aa: ASSQDQGGVAWSNEQF

v_call: TRBV5-5
j_call: TRBJ2-1
cdr3_aa: ASSLETSGSYEQF

v_call: TRBV2
j_call: TRBJ2-7
cdr3_aa: AGCSGTSCYEQY

v_call: TRBV5-1
j_call: TRBJ2-1
cdr3_aa: ASSLEASGPYNEQF

v_call: TRBV2
j_call: TRBJ2-1
cdr3_aa: ASLGGRPINEQF

v_call: TRBV5-1
j_call: TRBJ2-3
cdr3_aa: ASSLEGIGGLGDTQY

v_call: TRBV2
j_call: TRBJ2-1
cdr3_aa: ASRLGLAGGAISYNEQF

v_call: TRBV11-3
j_call: TRBJ2-7
cdr3_aa: ASSWTSGRVYSYEQY

v_call: TRBV11-2
j_call: TRBJ1-4
cdr3_aa: ASSTDRANEKLF

v_call: TRBV14
j_call: TRBJ1-4
cdr3_aa: ASNRDRDEKLF

v_call: TRBV6-1
j_call: TRBJ1-5
cdr3_aa: ASSEATPKGVSNQPQH

v_call: TRBV29-1
j_call: TRBJ2-4
cdr3_aa: SVEVWRRFAKNIQY

v_call: TRBV5-6
j_call: TRBJ2-1
cdr3_aa: ASSRYSGARSYNEQF

v_call: TRBV4-3
j_call: TRBJ2-1
cdr3_aa: ASSQVGGREVGSYNEQF

v_call: TRBV10-3
j_call: TRBJ2-1
cdr3_aa: AISPARSGYNEQF

v_call: TRBV11-2
j_call: TRBJ2-5
cdr3_aa: ASSLEGQAGQETQY

v_call: TRBV29-1
j_call: TRBJ2-5
cdr3_aa: SVEDPRRQGQETQY

v_call: TRBV12-5
j_call: TRBJ2-2
cdr3_aa: ASGFDRDRGGTGELF

v_call: TRBV6-5
j_call: TRBJ1-3
cdr3_aa: ASSYSPGMGNTIY

v_call: TRBV6-5
j_call: TRBJ1-6
cdr3_aa: ASSYQDRGASPLH

v_call: TRBV7-9
j_call: TRBJ2-1
cdr3_aa: ASSRNSGRFYNEQF

v_call: TRBV5-6
j_call: TRBJ2-3
cdr3_aa: ASSARSRADTQY

v_call: TRBV2
j_call: TRBJ2-4
cdr3_aa: ASSDRGSIQY

v_call: TRBV27
j_call: TRBJ2-1
cdr3_aa: ASAIGSSVGNEQF

v_call: TRBV20-1
j_call: TRBJ1-2
cdr3_aa: SASTGHGYT

v_call: TRBV7-2
j_call: TRBJ2-2
cdr3_aa: ASTLPGVGPGELF

v_call: TRBV18
j_call: TRBJ2-3
cdr3_aa: ASCPGLAAGTDTQY

v_call: TRBV4-3
j_call: TRBJ2-7
cdr3_aa: ASSQDLGGSGKSYEQY

v_call: TRBV28
j_call: TRBJ2-1
cdr3_aa: ASSPRAGLAGGEQF

v_call: TRBV5-6
j_call: TRBJ1-5
cdr3_aa: ASSSGTQGTQPQH

v_call: TRBV5-1
j_call: TRBJ2-7
cdr3_aa: ASSYDSHEQY

v_call: TRBV5-1
j_call: TRBJ2-5
cdr3_aa: ASSGPTSGSLETQY

v_call: TRBV28
j_call: TRBJ2-3
cdr3_aa: ASSYKREVGADTQY

v_call: TRBV12-5
j_call: TRBJ1-1
cdr3_aa: ASGLVESEAF

v_call: TRBV6-5
j_call: TRBJ1-1
cdr3_aa: ASSFPGQTEAF

v_call: TRBV6-6
j_call: TRBJ2-7
cdr3_aa: ASSHKRGQGYEQY

v_call: TRBV9
j_call: TRBJ2-5
cdr3_aa: ATLRETQY

v_call: TRBV21-1
j_call: TRBJ2-2
cdr3_aa: ASSNAGGRSPCIGELF

v_call: TRBV4-3
j_call: TRBJ2-7
cdr3_aa: ASARDSAYEQY

v_call: TRBV27
j_call: TRBJ2-1
cdr3_aa: ASSNPRLAGDEQF

v_call: TRBV5-8
j_call: TRBJ1-1
cdr3_aa: ASSLRTAGQAF

v_call: TRBV6-6
j_call: TRBJ2-7
cdr3_aa: ASRRDTQPYEQY

v_call: TRBV28
j_call: TRBJ2-2
cdr3_aa: ASSWGPSNTGELF

v_call: TRBV27
j_call: TRBJ1-5
cdr3_aa: ASSPNPNRGQNQPQH

v_call: TRBV29-1
j_call: TRBJ2-3
cdr3_aa: SVVNGKADTQY

v_call: TRBV5-4
j_call: TRBJ2-7
cdr3_aa: ASSHSGGTSDLLVDEQY

v_call: TRBV7-4
j_call: TRBJ1-2
cdr3_aa: ASSSGQGSYGYT

v_call: TRBV10-2
j_call: TRBJ2-1
cdr3_aa: ASSGDRYNEQF

v_call: TRBV27
j_call: TRBJ2-1
cdr3_aa: ASSSPARDRAANEQF

v_call: TRBV29-1
j_call: TRBJ2-1
cdr3_aa: SVVPAGEYNEQF

v_call: TRBV28
j_call: TRBJ2-7
cdr3_aa: ASRFQGGCEQY

v_call: TRBV6-1
j_call: TRBJ1-5
cdr3_aa: ASSQTGRGQPQH

v_call: TRBV5-1
j_call: TRBJ2-5
cdr3_aa: ASSLRGRKTQY

v_call: TRBV28
j_call: TRBJ2-1
cdr3_aa: ASNDPGTQDPVRWF

v_call: TRBV28
j_call: TRBJ1-3
cdr3_aa: ASSPIPGHGSGNTIY

v_call: TRBV7-2
j_call: TRBJ1-1
cdr3_aa: ASSWDSSTEAF